The clone carrying this TCR beta chain came up many times. These data are taken from a study of neurological immune-mediated disorders. Germline CDR1 and CDR2: SGHRS and YFSETQ. The CDR3 runs 11 residues. The V end lost 6 bases, the J end lost 6 bases, and 10 bases lay between the germline ends. TCRdb used MiXCR to reprocess the 5' RACE reads, holding one entry per CDR3 protein. Among approximately 20,000 distinct CDR3 sequences listed, roughly 14% were seen once. The sample taken for sequencing was PBMCs. The chain uses TRBV5-1 and TRBJ2-7; D remains unclear. The clonotype was recovered from a female donor with HTLV-1-associated myelopathy (HAM/TSP). The CDR3 bases are TGCGCCAGCATTCTAGGGCTCGAGCAGTACTTC. Its translation is CASILGLEQYF. Variable domain in full (rest from reference TRBV5-1 and TRBJ2-7): KAGVTQTPRYLIKTRGQQVTLSCSPISGHRSVSWYQQTPGQGLQFLFEYFSETQRNKGNFPGRFSGRQFSNSRSEMNVSTLELGDSALYLCASILGLEQYFGPGTRLTVT.